In this sample, the clone carrying this T cell receptor beta chain turned up once. What it binds is unknown. TCRdb keeps only in-frame clones here, not all; method: immunoSEQ multiplex PCR. The repertoire consists of fewer than 150,000 clones, with approximately 90% occurring once and the leading ten covering about 4.3%. The entry originates in a study of cytomegalovirus exposure and HLA in healthy donors. Study outcomes and limitations: High sensitivity and specificity were reportedly achieved when the classifier diagnosed cytomegalovirus status.

V gave up 5 bases and J gave up 1 base; unmatched junction bases: 7. This CDR3 is built from 16 residues. The V gene's germline CDR1 is MDHEN and CDR2 SYDVKM. The chain is built from TRBV28 and TRBJ2-2; 7 nucleotides match TRBD1. The sequence derives from a man between 18 and 29 years old in good health and CMV-seropositive. The source material was PBMCs. CDR3 protein: CASSPSGTVNTGELFF. CDR3 DNA sequence: TGTGCCAGCAGTCCGTCCGGGACAGTGAACACCGGGGAGCTGTTTTTT.